Presented here are 24 T cell receptor beta chains from one specimen sequenced in a study of T-cell reconstitution after alpha-beta-depleted transplantation in children. Unique molecular identifiers were incorporated when the TCRbeta library was constructed. In TCRdb, the PCR reads were re-called with MiXCR into one record per CDR3 protein. The sample contains fewer than 700,000 distinct CDR3 sequences, approximately 22% of which appear only once. Sequencing used PBMCs, mostly from graft donor cells, obtained 360 days after TCRalphabeta/CD19-depleted stem cell transplant. Receptors originate from a boy under two years old who had a stem cell transplant for acute myeloid leukemia, so the T cells may come from the graft donor.

In its sample, this clonotype was seen a few times. The chain employs TRBV20-1 and TRBJ2-6; D ambiguous. V dropped 5 bases and J dropped 0 bases, with 17 bases sitting between them. The CDR3 extends over 17 amino acids. Germline V lookup: CDR1 DFQATT, CDR2 SNEGSKA (reference sequence). Here the CDR3 reads CSAQIPFGPSGANVLTF. The DNA for the CDR3 is TGCAGTGCTCAGATACCCTTTGGTCCCTCTGGGGCCAACGTCCTGACTTTC.

This clonotype has more than one count but fewer than ten. V gene TRBV5-6 combines with J gene TRBJ1-2; the D is unclear. V shed 0 bases and J shed 3 bases, with 15 bases lying between them. The CDR3 consists of 16 residues. Germline values: CDR1 SGHDT, CDR2 YYEEEE. The CDR3 loop reads CASSLDGVRGDYGYTF. CDR3 nucleotides: TGTGCCAGCAGCTTGGACGGGGTCCGTGGTGACTATGGCTACACCTTC.

The CDR3 sequence is CSARDGSTEAFF. CDR3 in DNA: TGCAGTGCTAGAGATGGGAGCACTGAAGCTTTCTTT. The chain employs TRBV20-1 and TRBJ1-1; D is undetermined. Looked up from germline, CDR1 is DFQATT and CDR2 is SNEGSKA (reference sequence). V shed 0 bases and J shed 4 bases, with 6 bases lying between them. The CDR3 spans 12 residues.

The rearrangement joins TRBV15 to TRBJ1-1; D is ambiguous. V lost 3 bases, J lost 3 bases, and 8 bases lay in between. The CDR3 loop spans 13 amino acids. Germline V CDR1 and CDR2: LNHNV, YYDKDF (reference sequence). The CDR3 spells CATSSLAHTEAFF. The CDR3 DNA reads as TGTGCCACCAGCAGCTTAGCACACACTGAAGCTTTCTTT.

This clonotype has a count of ten or more. The chain is built from TRBV4-3 and TRBJ2-5; possibly TRBD2 for D (5 bases). V was shortened by 1 base and J by 5 bases, with 11 bases between the two germline ends. This CDR3 contains 14 residues. CDR1 and CDR2 from the germline V gene are LGHNA and YSLEER. The CDR3 reads CASSQGTSWETQYF. The CDR3 region has the DNA TGCGCCAGCAGCCAAGGGACTTCATGGGAGACCCAGTACTTC.

There are a few counts of this clonotype. J is TRBJ1-4 and V is TRBV20-1; D possibly corresponds to TRBD1 (6 bases). The CDR3 runs 14 residues. CDR1 is DFQATT, CDR2 SNEGSKA, per germline (reference sequence). With 4 bases removed from V and 4 bases from J, the gap between germline ends came to 13 bases. This chain's CDR3 is CSATQRGFNEKLFF. CDR3 sequence (DNA): TGCAGTGCTACCCAAAGGGGGTTTAATGAAAAACTGTTTTTT.

The rearrangement uses TRBV20-1 and TRBJ2-3, with 7 bases identical to TRBD2. The CDR3 contains 15 residues. V trimming: 2 bases; J trimming: 1 base; junction bases outside the gene matches: 6. Germline V lookup: CDR1 DFQATT, CDR2 SNEGSKA (reference sequence). The CDR3 DNA reads TGCAGTGCTAGATGGTGGGGGGGAGGCACAGATACGCAGTATTTT. It codes for CSARWWGGGTDTQYF.

The chain uses TRBV12-3 or TRBV12-4 and TRBJ1-1; tentative D call: TRBD1 (6 bases). V lost 2 bases and J 4 bases, leaving 11 bases between the germline ends. The CDR3 spans 14 residues. This chain's CDR3 is CASSLTGGGTEAFF. The CDR3 nucleotides are TGTGCCAGCAGTTTAACGGGAGGGGGCACTGAAGCTTTCTTT.

The genes are TRBV20-1 and TRBJ2-3, with D perhaps TRBD1 or TRBD2 (6 bases each). CDR3 length: 15 amino acids. V was clipped by 1 base and J by 4 bases, with 15 bases between them. The germline gives CDR1 DFQATT, CDR2 SNEGSKA (reference sequence). The CDR3 is CSARGGPGGPDTQYF. For the CDR3, the DNA is TGCAGTGCTAGAGGGGGACCCGGGGGCCCAGATACGCAGTATTTT.

The rearrangement uses TRBV7-9 and TRBJ2-5; perhaps TRBD1 as D (6 bases). Trimming cost V 5 bases and J 3 bases, with 10 bases left between them. CDR1 and CDR2 from the germline V gene are SEHNR and FQNEAQ (reference sequence). The CDR3 is 13 residues long. CDR3 coding DNA: TGTGCCAGCAGCGGTTGGACAGAAGAGACCCAGTACTTC. Translating gives CASSGWTEETQYF.

Many counts were recorded for this clonotype. The V and J genes are TRBV15 and TRBJ2-2; 8 nucleotides align to TRBD1. V shed 4 bases, J shed 2 bases, and the junction held 9 bases outside the gene matches. The CDR3 has 17 amino acids. Germline CDR1 reads LNHNV; CDR2 reads YYDKDF (reference sequence). The CDR3 DNA follows: TGTGCCACCAGCAAAAGTATCGGACAGGGAAACACCGGGGAGCTGTTTTTT. The encoded protein is CATSKSIGQGNTGELFF.

In its sample, this clonotype was seen a few times. The V and J genes are TRBV20-1 and TRBJ1-5; D call uncertain. Per the germline V gene, CDR1 is DFQATT and CDR2 is SNEGSKA (reference sequence). With 3 bases removed from V and 9 bases from J, the gap between germline ends came to 12 bases. The length of the CDR3 is 12 residues. The CDR3 sequence: CSARDGERPQHF. Here the CDR3 DNA reads TGCAGTGCTAGGGACGGCGAAAGGCCCCAGCATTTT.

This clonotype was picked up a small number of times. The chain carries TRBV6-6 and TRBJ2-7; D call uncertain. With 6 bases removed from V and 0 bases from J, the gap between germline ends came to 6 bases. Germline CDR1 reads MNHNY; CDR2 reads SVGAGI (reference sequence). The CDR3 is made up of 12 amino acids. The CDR3 spells CASRKVSYEQYF. Here the CDR3 DNA reads TGTGCCAGCAGAAAAGTCTCCTACGAGCAGTACTTC.

This clonotype has just a few counts. The rearrangement uses TRBV7-8 and TRBJ2-2; D remains unclear. Trimming pared 1 base from V and 4 bases from J, leaving 7 bases between. The germline V gene has CDR1 SGHVS and CDR2 FQNEAQ. The CDR3 loop spans 14 amino acids. CDR3 in amino acids: CASSLVSVTGELFF. CDR3 in DNA: TGTGCCAGCAGCTTAGTGTCTGTCACCGGGGAGCTGTTTTTT. Based on the CDR3 plus reference TRBV7-8 and TRBJ2-2, the full variable domain is GAGVSQSPRYKVAKRGQDVALRCDPISGHVSLFWYQQALGQGPEFLTYFQNEAQLDKSGLPSDRFFAERPEGSVSTLKIQRTQQEDSAVYLCASSLVSVTGELFFGEGSRLTVL.

This rearrangement joins TRBV21-1 to TRBJ2-7; whether TRBD1, the table's D call, matches the DNA was not checked. TRBV21-1 is designated a pseudogene. This CDR3 has 11 amino acids. The CDR3 is CASTGGYEQYF. In nucleotides, the CDR3 is TGTGCCAGCACGGGGGGATACGAGCAGTACTTC.

A few counts support this clonotype. This chain's CDR3 is CASSYSRKGGRAGNTIYF. CDR3 in DNA: TGTGCCAGCAGTTACTCAAGGAAGGGGGGGCGAGCTGGAAACACCATATATTTT. V usage is TRBV6-5 and J usage is TRBJ1-3; tentative D call: TRBD1 (6 bases). Germline CDR1 reads MNHEY; CDR2 reads SVGAGI. CDR3 size: 18 residues. V was pared by 0 bases and J by 2 bases, with 17 bases between.

V and J are TRBV29-1 and TRBJ1-2; D possibly corresponds to TRBD1 (6 bases). Trimming took off 1 base at V and 8 bases at J, with 26 bases between the two ends. This CDR3 comprises 17 residues. Looked up from germline, CDR1 is SQVTM and CDR2 is ANQGSEA. CDR3 amino acids: CSVEGFGGDARGRGYTF. As DNA, the CDR3 is TGCAGCGTTGAAGGTTTCGGCGGGGACGCCAGGGGTCGGGGCTACACCTTC.

Many counts were recorded for this clonotype. The genes are TRBV7-2 and TRBJ2-3; no clear D. This CDR3 contains 17 residues. The germline V and J ends were trimmed by 3 bases and 2 bases, with 18 bases remaining between them. Germline V gene data show CDR1 as SGHTA and CDR2 as FQGNSA. The CDR3 loop reads CASSFPLLLGFTDTQYF. Written as DNA, the CDR3 is TGTGCCAGCAGCTTCCCCCTACTCCTTGGGTTCACAGATACGCAGTATTTT. The whole variable domain, remainder taken from reference TRBV7-2 and TRBJ2-3, is GAGVSQSPSNKVTEKGKDVELRCDPISGHTALYWYRQSLGQGLEFLIYFQGNSAPDKSGLPSDRFSAERTGGSVSTLTIQRTQQEDSAVYLCASSFPLLLGFTDTQYFGPGTRLTVL.

There are a few counts of this clonotype. The chain recombines TRBV6-2 or TRBV6-3 with TRBJ1-2; the D is unclear. V was shortened by 2 bases and J by 5 bases, with 9 bases between the two germline ends. Germline V gene lookup returns CDR1 MNHEY and CDR2 SVGEGT. CDR3 size: 13 residues. The CDR3 coding sequence is TGTGCCAGCAGTTACGCGAGGAGGTATGGCTACACCTTC. Translating gives CASSYARRYGYTF.

In its sample, this clonotype was seen a few times. The rearrangement uses TRBV11-2 and TRBJ2-5; D remains unclear. This CDR3 comprises 13 residues. Germline CDR1 reads SGHAT; CDR2 reads FQNNGV. Trimming shortened V by 3 bases and J by 5 bases, and 10 bases separated the two germline ends. CDR3 DNA: TGTGCCAGCAGCTTTGGGTTTGTCGAGACCCAGTACTTC. Its translation: CASSFGFVETQYF. The full variable domain, completed using reference TRBV11-2 and TRBJ2-5, is EAGVAQSPRYKIIEKRQSVAFWCNPISGHATLYWYQQILGQGPKLLIQFQNNGVVDDSQLPKDRFSAERLKGVDSTLKIQPAKLEDSAVYLCASSFGFVETQYFGPGTRLLVL.

This clonotype was picked up many times. The V and J genes are TRBV3-1 and TRBJ1-5, with D perhaps matching TRBD1 (5 bases). Germline V gene data show CDR1 as LGHDT and CDR2 as YNNKEL (reference sequence). This CDR3 spans 13 amino acids. Trimming left V 1 base short and J 7 bases short, with 8 bases between. The CDR3 sequence: CASSQGQQQPQHF. DNA of the CDR3: TGTGCCAGCAGCCAAGGACAGCAACAGCCCCAGCATTTT.

A word on this clonotype: Given a much more abundant clone one base away, this may be a read error. The rearrangement uses TRBV6-1 and TRBJ1-5, with D perhaps TRBD1 (5 bases). Germline-derived CDR1 and CDR2 are MNHNS and SASEGT. The CDR3 consists of 14 residues. V was pared by 6 bases and J by 3 bases, with 12 bases between. In DNA, the CDR3 is TGTGCCAGCAGCGGACATTCCAACAATCAGCCCCAGCATTTT. Its translation: CASSGHSNNQPQHF.

This chain connects TRBV6-1 to TRBJ2-2; 10 bases align to TRBD2. The CDR3 length is 15 residues. Germline CDR1 reads MNHNS; CDR2 reads SASEGT. V shed 5 bases, J shed 5 bases, and the junction held 5 bases outside the gene matches. The CDR3 loop is CASSRQRGGTGELFF. The DNA of the CDR3 is TGTGCCAGCAGTCGTCAGCGGGGGGGAACCGGGGAGCTGTTTTTT.

This clonotype was observed a few times. The CDR3 region is CATSRAYGAAYEQYV. CDR3 sequence (DNA): TGTGCCACCAGCAGGGCCTACGGGGCCGCCTACGAGCAGTACGTC. The genes are TRBV15 and TRBJ2-7; D possibly matches TRBD1 or TRBD2 (5 bases each). The CDR3 consists of 15 residues. Germline CDR1 is LNHNV and CDR2 is YYDKDF (reference sequence). Trimming stripped 3 bases from V and 2 bases from J, with 14 bases between.